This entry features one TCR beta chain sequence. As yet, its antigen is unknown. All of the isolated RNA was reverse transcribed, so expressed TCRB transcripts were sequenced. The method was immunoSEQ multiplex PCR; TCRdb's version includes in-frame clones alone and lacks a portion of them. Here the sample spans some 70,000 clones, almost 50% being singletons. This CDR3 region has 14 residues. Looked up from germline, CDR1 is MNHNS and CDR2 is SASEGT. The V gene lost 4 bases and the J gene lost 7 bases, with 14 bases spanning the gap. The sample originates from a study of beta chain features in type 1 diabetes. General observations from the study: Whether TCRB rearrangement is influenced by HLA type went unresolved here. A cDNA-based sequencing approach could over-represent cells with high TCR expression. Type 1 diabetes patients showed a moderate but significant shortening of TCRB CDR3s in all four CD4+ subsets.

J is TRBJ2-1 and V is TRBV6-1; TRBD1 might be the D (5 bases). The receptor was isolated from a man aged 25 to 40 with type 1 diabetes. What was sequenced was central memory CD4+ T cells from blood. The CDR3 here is CASSAKTALNEQFF. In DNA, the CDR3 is TGTGCCAGCAGTGCGAAGACAGCCCTAAATGAGCAGTTCTTC.